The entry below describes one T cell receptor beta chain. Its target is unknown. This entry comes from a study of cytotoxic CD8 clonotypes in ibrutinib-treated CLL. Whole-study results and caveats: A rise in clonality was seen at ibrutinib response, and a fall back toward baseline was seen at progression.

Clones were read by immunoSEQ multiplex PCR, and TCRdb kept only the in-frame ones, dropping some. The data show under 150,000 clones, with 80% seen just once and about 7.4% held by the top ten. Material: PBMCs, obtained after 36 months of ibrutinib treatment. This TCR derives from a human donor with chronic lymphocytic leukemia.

Here the CDR3 DNA reads TGTGCCAGCAGTTTTGTGGGGTCAGTTGAAGCTTTCTTT. Protein: CASSFVGSVEAFF. The V call is TRBV28, the J call TRBJ1-1; D is unresolved. V shed 3 bases and J shed 7 bases, with 12 bases lying between them. This CDR3 is built from 13 residues. The germline V gene encodes CDR1 MDHEN and CDR2 SYDVKM.